A single T cell receptor (beta chain) is shown here with its context. Its binding antigen is unknown. Qualities for individual bases were not recorded, and no much larger clone is one base off. The CDR3 has 16 amino acids, counting the end cysteine and phenylalanine. CDR3 DNA is the only sequence kept; it has 48 bases, read in frame from the first base. CDR1 and CDR2, per the germline V gene, are SGHRS and YFSETQ. V is pruned by 4 bases and J by 4 bases, leaving 12 bases of the junction without a gene match. TCRbeta CDR3 regions were profiled by bias-controlled multiplex PCR amplification of genomic DNA with the immunoSEQ Assay. As for how the authors treated the data: To quantify the absolute abundance of each unique TCRbeta CDR3 region, the sequences were collapsed and filtered. Differential abundance was tested with two models: a binomial (Fisher-equivalent) model and a beta-binomial model that adds time-dependent variance fitted from healthy donors. Any clone with fewer than 5 combined templates was excluded, and a clone was called differentially abundant if its Benjamini-Hochberg FDR was below 0.01. The form v = (b*log(k)+a)^2 was used to model beta-binomial variance as a function of total template count across the two samples. Imported from immuneACCESS, the table was reduced by TCRdb to in-frame sequences with V and J called. These copies leave out some clones; in studies compared against another copy, an unresolved V gene accounts for under half, and the cause of the remainder is not known. Clone size and V and J calls were adopted from that table, with D and trimming inferred from the DNA. This sample is represented by some 97,000 clones; 88% of them were singletons. The ten largest clones capture 5.5% of the sample.

No immune events such as infections were documented for the healthy donors during the collection period. Time-dependent variance in a beta-binomial model of T-cell clone differential abundance was calibrated using healthy-donor blood repertoires as a training cohort. The training cohort was composed of approximately ten healthy donors, 3 female and 7 male. An age range of roughly 25 to 65 years, with an average of roughly 45 years, was recorded for the donors. Whole blood, obtained from a commercial supplier, was collected from each healthy donor at three time points spaced roughly 14 days apart. Genomic DNA was extracted from unsorted whole blood for immunosequencing. This record belongs to a study of identifying expanded T cells in peripheral blood (dated by TCRdb to the late 2010s). For the wider study: Technical replicates were generated by sequencing separate aliquots of the same genomic DNA pool, and four replicates were compared pairwise.

What the research found in general, with its limitations: The authors expected biological variance in healthy repertoires might increase further over much longer intervals such as months to years. Both the number of clones called differentially abundant and the false-positive rate were significantly reduced by the beta-binomial model across all healthy-donor time intervals. Across all healthy donors, variance in clone template counts between approximately 2-week samples was found to increase significantly with total template count. The binomial model flagged roughly 1.2 differentially abundant clones between technical replicates but approximately 16 over roughly 2 weeks and about 19 over about 4 weeks.

The sequencing input was blood. The receptor's source is a person aged 18 to 75 in good health. The chain is made from TRBV5-1 and TRBJ2-7, with TRBD1 identical over 9 junction bases. This receptor carries the CDR3 CASSLGRGTGTYEQYF. The DNA reads as follows: TGCGCCAGCAGCCTTGGGCGCGGGACAGGGACGTACGAGCAGTACTTC.